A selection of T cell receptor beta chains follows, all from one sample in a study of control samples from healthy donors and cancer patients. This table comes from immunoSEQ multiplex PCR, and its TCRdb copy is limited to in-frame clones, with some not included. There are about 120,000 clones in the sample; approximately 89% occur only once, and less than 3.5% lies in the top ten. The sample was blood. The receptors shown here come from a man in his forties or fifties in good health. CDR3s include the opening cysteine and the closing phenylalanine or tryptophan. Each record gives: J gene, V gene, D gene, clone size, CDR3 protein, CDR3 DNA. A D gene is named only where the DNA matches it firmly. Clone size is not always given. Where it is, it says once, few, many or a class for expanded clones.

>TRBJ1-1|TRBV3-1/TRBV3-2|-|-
CASSRRGGADLNTEAFF
TGTGCCAGCAGCCGACGGGGCGGGGCGGATTTGAACACTGAAGCTTTCTTT
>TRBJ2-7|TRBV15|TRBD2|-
CATSRDEGSGGAYEQYF
TGTGCCACCAGCAGAGATGAGGGGAGCGGGGGGGCTTACGAGCAGTACTTC
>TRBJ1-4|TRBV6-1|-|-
CASSEVRRTNEKLFF
TGTGCCAGCAGTGAAGTCAGGAGAACTAATGAAAAACTGTTTTTT
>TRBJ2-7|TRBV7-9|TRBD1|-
CASSSSRTGWSYEQYF
TGTGCCAGCAGCTCCTCTCGGACAGGTTGGTCCTACGAGCAGTACTTC
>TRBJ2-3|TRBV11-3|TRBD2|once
CASSPRISSGGAPDTQYF
TGTGCCAGCAGCCCAAGGATTTCTAGCGGGGGAGCCCCAGATACGCAGTATTTT
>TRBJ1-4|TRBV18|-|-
CASSPGHLGTNEKLFF
TGTGCCAGCTCACCAGGACACCTGGGGACTAATGAAAAACTGTTTTTT
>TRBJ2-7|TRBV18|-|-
CASSRTDGRAGEQYF
TGTGCCAGCTCACGTACTGATGGCAGGGCGGGAGAGCAGTACTTC
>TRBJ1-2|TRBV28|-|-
CASTSNYGYTF
TGTGCCAGCACTTCAAATTATGGCTACACCTTC
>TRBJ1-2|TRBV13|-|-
CASSFRGAVYGYTF
TGTGCCAGCAGCTTTCGAGGGGCCGTATATGGCTACACCTTC
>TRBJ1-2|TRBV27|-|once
CASSLSMGQLANYGYTF
TGTGCCAGCAGTTTATCGATGGGACAACTAGCTAACTATGGCTACACCTTC
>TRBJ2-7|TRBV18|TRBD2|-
CASSPTSGGAYEQYF
TGTGCCAGCTCACCGACTAGCGGGGGGGCATACGAGCAGTACTTC
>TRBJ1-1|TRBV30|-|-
CAWSVMRMNTEAFF
TGTGCCTGGAGTGTAATGAGAATGAACACTGAAGCTTTCTTT
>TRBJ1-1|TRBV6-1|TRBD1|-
CASSEQGQMNTEAFF
TGTGCCAGCAGTGAACAGGGACAGATGAACACTGAAGCTTTCTTT
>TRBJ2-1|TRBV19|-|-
CASTPPGITYNEQFF
TGTGCCAGTACCCCACCCGGCATTACCTACAATGAGCAGTTCTTC
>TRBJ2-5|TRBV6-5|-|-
CASSYEGQETQYF
TGTGCCAGCAGTTACGAGGGCCAAGAGACCCAGTACTTC
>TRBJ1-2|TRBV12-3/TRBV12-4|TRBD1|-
CASRQQGARGYTF
TGTGCCAGCAGGCAACAGGGGGCGAGAGGCTACACCTTC
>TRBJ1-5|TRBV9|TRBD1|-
CASSVGQGDNQPQHF
TGTGCCAGCAGCGTAGGCCAGGGGGACAATCAGCCCCAGCATTTT
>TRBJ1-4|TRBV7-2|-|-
CASSLARGQGEKLFF
TGTGCCAGCAGCTTAGCCCGAGGGCAGGGCGAAAAACTGTTTTTT
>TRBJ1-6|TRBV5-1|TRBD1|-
CASKGQLSSYNSPLHF
TGCGCCAGCAAGGGACAGCTAAGCTCCTATAATTCACCCCTCCACTTT
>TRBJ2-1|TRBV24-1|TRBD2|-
CATSDLAGGHEQFF
TGTGCCACCAGTGATCTAGCGGGGGGCCATGAGCAGTTCTTC
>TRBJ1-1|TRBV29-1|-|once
CSVDGGRSARTEAFF
TGCAGCGTTGATGGGGGGCGCTCGGCGAGGACTGAAGCTTTCTTT
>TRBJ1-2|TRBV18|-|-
CASSPPIAPLNYGYTF
TGTGCCAGCTCACCACCGATAGCGCCGCTAAACTATGGCTACACCTTC